This T cell receptor (beta chain) was retrieved from a study of shared clonotypes between healthy human individuals (dated by TCRdb to between 2020 and 2021). Regarding the complete study: Three men and a couple of women, aged 18 to 49 years, made up the cohort. Leukapheresis yielded between about 0.9 and 9.5 billion PBMCs per donor. The study deeply sequenced blood TCR repertoires of several healthy adults to estimate repertoire size and the extent of clonotype sharing between individuals. For each donor, CD4 naive and CD4 memory were each given three plates, CD8 naive was given two plates, and CD8 memory was given one plate. To increase sequencing depth and limit assay-specific biases, TCR repertoire library preparation and sequencing were carried out by different laboratories using diverse techniques.

As encoded in the germline V gene, CDR1 is MRHNA while CDR2 is SNTAGT. V and J are trimmed by 1 base and 6 bases, and the gene matches miss 3 bases of the junction. The CDR3 numbers 15 residues from cysteine through phenylalanine. Just the 45-base CDR3 DNA is kept, in frame starting at base 1. Concerning this clone itself: No cognate antigen has been identified for it. Base-call qualities are not available, and no considerably larger clone is one nucleotide away.

TCR CDR3 regions were amplified from genomic DNA by multiplex PCR using the deep immunoSEQ assay. Extracted genomic DNA from each cell subset was distributed evenly across all wells of several immunoSEQ 96-well plates, and each plate was treated as a replicate. For sorted subsets, 150 to 200 ng genomic DNA, equal to some 30,000 T cell genomes, was loaded into each replicate PCR. Purified libraries were measured with a Qubit 3.0 fluorometer, size-checked on a Bioanalyzer 2100, and measured again with the KAPA Library Quantification kit. A separate single-read 150-cycle Illumina NextSeq 550 flow cell was used to sequence each immunoSEQ 96-well plate. Concerning the study's data processing: The immunoSEQ output contained only junctional sequences without quality scores, so filtering could not match that applied to full-length reads. To assign V/J genes and CDR3, sequences were annotated against IMGT germline references using PyIR, a Python wrapper for IgBLAST v1.9. Reads were filtered out if the reads had weak V/J assignments (E-value above 1e-6), no CDR3, stop codons, out-of-frame junctions, or ambiguous translated residues. V3J clonotypes were defined as sequences sharing the same inferred V gene, J gene, and CDR3 amino acid sequence. The percentage overlap between two repertoires was calculated by dividing the number of shared unique clonotypes by the size of the smaller repertoire. RTK rarefaction, the Chao1 estimator, and Recon v2.1 estimates of unobserved clonotypes were used to assess repertoire richness. OLGA was used to compute generation probabilities for all TCRbeta clonotypes that the gDNA method yielded from a few donors. TCRdb mirrors the immuneACCESS table, restricted to in-frame sequences. Some clones are absent from its copies; in checked studies, under half trace to an unresolved V gene, and the reason for the others is unknown. The V and J calls and clone size were taken over from that table, and D and trimming were inferred from the DNA. The table for this sample lists 2 million to 2.5 million clones; about 95% of them were counted only once. Around 0.13% of the sample is in the top ten clones.

The donors were healthy, HIV-negative adults who had no recently reported acute infections or vaccinations. Only Caucasian adults living in Nashville, Tennessee, USA were represented among the donors. Magnetic negative selection was used to enrich CD4+ T cells, after which naive cells were positively selected on CD45RA and the negative fraction became the memory subset. After blood collection by leukapheresis, PBMCs were isolated using Ficoll-Histopaque density gradient centrifugation and then cryopreserved in the vapor phase of liquid nitrogen. Analytical flow cytometry was used to check the purity and quantity of each magnetically sorted T cell population. Each sorted fraction had its genomic DNA isolated and then quantified by UV absorbance on a Nanodrop 2000c. Findings and caveats that apply to the study as a whole: Compared with non-shared clonotypes, clonotypes shared by all four sorted-subset donors had higher generation probabilities. The genetic and exposure-history diversity represented was limited by the small number of donors. Sharing across four donors was observed for roughly 5.4% of naive CD4, over 3% of naive CD8, about 2.5% of memory CD4, and less than 0.45% of memory CD8 clonotypes. Rarefaction of sorted-subset datasets indicated incomplete sequencing despite the large sequencing depth. Naive subsets generally had larger estimated clonotype richness than memory subsets. Based on pairwise subsampling, the degree of clonotype sharing among donors was expected to be affected by sequencing depth. Only blood was sampled, and tissue TCR repertoires likely differ from those in blood.

Sequencing was carried out using naive CD4+ T cells sorted from blood. The label giving this sample's cell subset or site can be read as: CD45RA+ positively selected. This TCR derives from a man younger than 30 in good health. The sequence joins TRBV6-4 to TRBJ2-1; 10 nucleotides in the junction match TRBD2. The DNA sequence is TGTGCCAGCAGTGACTGGTCTAGCGGGAGCAATGAGCAGTTCTTC. The resulting protein is CASSDWSSGSNEQFF.